These T cell receptor beta chains were read from a single sample in a study of cytomegalovirus exposure and HLA in healthy donors. This table comes from immunoSEQ multiplex PCR, and its TCRdb copy is limited to in-frame clones, with some not included. The table records some 120,000 clones, around 77% of them present only once. Sequencing used PBMCs. The receptor set was obtained from a human donor in good health. Both conserved end residues are part of each CDR3. The order of the fields is V gene, J gene, D gene, clone size, CDR3 protein, CDR3 DNA. The D gene is left open where the match is weak. The size of a clone is reported for some rows only, either as once, few or many, or as a class for expanded clones.

v_gene: TRBV5-8
j_gene: TRBJ1-5
d_gene: -
abundance: -
CDR3aa: CASSLRHSGQPQHF
CDR3nt: TGTGCCAGCAGCTTGAGGCATAGCGGGCAGCCCCAGCATTTT

v_gene: TRBV5-6
j_gene: TRBJ1-1
d_gene: -
abundance: -
CDR3aa: CASSLSQGRSTEAFF
CDR3nt: TGTGCCAGCAGCTTGTCCCAGGGAAGGAGCACTGAAGCTTTCTTT

v_gene: TRBV19
j_gene: TRBJ2-7
d_gene: TRBD2
abundance: -
CDR3aa: CASSIDGGSYEQYF
CDR3nt: TGTGCCAGTAGTATAGATGGCGGGAGCTACGAGCAGTACTTC

v_gene: TRBV5-6
j_gene: TRBJ2-1
d_gene: -
abundance: -
CDR3aa: CASSLALRQPAYNEQFF
CDR3nt: TGTGCCAGCAGCTTGGCCCTCAGACAGCCAGCCTACAATGAGCAGTTCTTC

v_gene: TRBV12-5
j_gene: TRBJ2-7
d_gene: TRBD1
abundance: -
CDR3aa: CASGQGQGVYEQYF
CDR3nt: TGTGCTAGTGGTCAGGGACAGGGGGTCTACGAGCAGTACTTC

v_gene: TRBV14
j_gene: TRBJ2-2
d_gene: TRBD1
abundance: -
CDR3aa: CASSPTTGRAGELFF
CDR3nt: TGTGCCAGCAGCCCCACGACAGGGCGGGCCGGGGAGCTGTTTTTT

v_gene: TRBV27
j_gene: TRBJ1-5
d_gene: -
abundance: -
CDR3aa: CASSFVRELFKNQPQHF
CDR3nt: TGTGCCAGCAGTTTTGTTCGGGAGCTATTTAAGAATCAGCCCCAGCATTTT

v_gene: TRBV7-9
j_gene: TRBJ2-2
d_gene: TRBD1
abundance: -
CDR3aa: CASSLPRDRGRTGELFF
CDR3nt: TGTGCCAGCAGCTTACCGAGGGACAGGGGGCGAACCGGGGAGCTGTTTTTT

v_gene: TRBV5-1
j_gene: TRBJ1-1
d_gene: TRBD1
abundance: few
CDR3aa: CASTGQGAIQTEAFF
CDR3nt: TGCGCCAGCACTGGACAGGGGGCCATTCAGACTGAAGCTTTCTTT

v_gene: TRBV7-2
j_gene: TRBJ2-3
d_gene: -
abundance: -
CDR3aa: CASSYTELNTQYF
CDR3nt: TGTGCCAGCAGTTATACAGAGCTGAATACGCAGTATTTT

v_gene: TRBV14
j_gene: TRBJ2-2
d_gene: -
abundance: once
CDR3aa: CASSQVGRSFPGELFF
CDR3nt: TGTGCCAGCAGCCAAGTGGGGAGGAGCTTTCCCGGGGAGCTGTTTTTT

v_gene: TRBV6-6
j_gene: TRBJ2-1
d_gene: -
abundance: -
CDR3aa: CASRPGGSGTTNEQFF
CDR3nt: TGTGCCAGCCGCCCCGGGGGTTCAGGGACCACCAATGAGCAGTTCTTC

v_gene: TRBV7-9
j_gene: TRBJ2-7
d_gene: -
abundance: -
CDR3aa: CASSPPGAAYEQYF
CDR3nt: TGTGCCAGCAGCCCTCCGGGAGCCGCGTACGAGCAGTACTTC

v_gene: TRBV27
j_gene: TRBJ2-6
d_gene: TRBD2
abundance: -
CDR3aa: CASSPRLAGGVGSGANVLTF
CDR3nt: TGTGCCAGCAGTCCAAGACTAGCGGGAGGTGTGGGGTCTGGGGCCAACGTCCTGACTTTC

v_gene: TRBV19
j_gene: TRBJ2-2
d_gene: TRBD2
abundance: -
CDR3aa: CASSIDFTGRCRLAEAGELFF
CDR3nt: TGTGCCAGTAGTATAGATTTTACGGGGAGGTGCCGACTAGCGGAAGCCGGGGAGCTGTTTTTT

v_gene: TRBV25-1
j_gene: TRBJ2-1
d_gene: -
abundance: few
CDR3aa: CASSATSRGEQFF
CDR3nt: TGTGCCAGCAGTGCGACTAGCAGGGGTGAGCAGTTCTTC

v_gene: TRBV6-6
j_gene: TRBJ1-4
d_gene: -
abundance: -
CDR3aa: CASPRAGREKLFF
CDR3nt: TGTGCCTCCCCGAGGGCAGGACGGGAAAAACTGTTTTTT

v_gene: TRBV28
j_gene: TRBJ2-1
d_gene: TRBD2
abundance: once
CDR3aa: CASSSTGASGRNEQFF
CDR3nt: TGTGCCAGCAGTTCAACAGGGGCTAGCGGGAGAAATGAGCAGTTCTTC

v_gene: TRBV7-2
j_gene: TRBJ2-3
d_gene: TRBD2
abundance: -
CDR3aa: CASSSREGQRDTQYF
CDR3nt: TGTGCCAGCAGCTCCCGGGAGGGCCAAAGAGATACGCAGTATTTT

v_gene: TRBV2
j_gene: TRBJ1-5
d_gene: TRBD1
abundance: -
CDR3aa: CASSLQDRGNQPQHF
CDR3nt: TGTGCCAGCAGTCTCCAGGACAGGGGGAATCAGCCCCAGCATTTT

v_gene: TRBV5-5
j_gene: TRBJ2-7
d_gene: TRBD2
abundance: -
CDR3aa: CASSFGGSGVGEQYF
CDR3nt: TGTGCCAGCAGCTTTGGAGGTAGCGGGGTAGGCGAGCAGTACTTC

v_gene: TRBV19
j_gene: TRBJ1-5
d_gene: TRBD1
abundance: -
CDR3aa: CASVYSTGGRQPQHF
CDR3nt: TGTGCCAGTGTGTATTCGACAGGGGGCCGTCAGCCCCAGCATTTT

v_gene: TRBV4-2
j_gene: TRBJ2-1
d_gene: TRBD2
abundance: -
CDR3aa: CASSPDSSGSPSEQFF
CDR3nt: TGTGCCAGCAGCCCCGACAGCAGCGGGAGCCCCAGTGAGCAGTTCTTC

v_gene: TRBV6-1
j_gene: TRBJ1-2
d_gene: TRBD1
abundance: -
CDR3aa: CASSEATLTGPYGYTF
CDR3nt: TGTGCCAGCAGTGAAGCCACTTTGACAGGGCCCTATGGCTACACCTTC

v_gene: TRBV7-9
j_gene: TRBJ1-4
d_gene: -
abundance: once
CDR3aa: CASSLENRRGEKLFF
CDR3nt: TGTGCCAGCAGCTTAGAGAACAGGCGGGGTGAAAAACTGTTTTTT

v_gene: TRBV6-6
j_gene: TRBJ2-5
d_gene: -
abundance: -
CDR3aa: CASTRQSQETQYF
CDR3nt: TGTGCCAGCACCAGACAGAGTCAAGAGACCCAGTACTTC

v_gene: TRBV7-9
j_gene: TRBJ1-4
d_gene: -
abundance: -
CDR3aa: CSSSLRLGGPTNEKLFF
CDR3nt: TGTTCCAGCAGCTTAAGGTTGGGAGGACCAACTAATGAAAAACTGTTTTTT

v_gene: TRBV19
j_gene: TRBJ1-5
d_gene: TRBD1
abundance: -
CDR3aa: CASSIGDRASQPQHF
CDR3nt: TGTGCCAGTAGTATAGGCGACAGGGCCAGTCAGCCCCAGCATTTT

v_gene: TRBV7-8
j_gene: TRBJ2-1
d_gene: TRBD2
abundance: -
CDR3aa: CASSLGLAGDGNEQFF
CDR3nt: TGTGCCAGCAGCTTAGGCCTAGCGGGAGATGGCAATGAGCAGTTCTTC

v_gene: TRBV27
j_gene: TRBJ2-7
d_gene: -
abundance: -
CDR3aa: CASSLPGNYEQYF
CDR3nt: TGTGCCAGCAGTTTACCAGGGAACTACGAGCAGTACTTC

v_gene: TRBV18
j_gene: TRBJ2-2
d_gene: -
abundance: -
CDR3aa: CASSPRIGGETGELFF
CDR3nt: TGTGCCAGCTCACCACGAATTGGCGGGGAAACCGGGGAGCTGTTTTTT

v_gene: TRBV6-5
j_gene: TRBJ2-5
d_gene: TRBD2
abundance: -
CDR3aa: CASSLMTSGSETQYF
CDR3nt: TGTGCCAGCAGCCTAATGACTAGCGGGAGTGAGACCCAGTACTTC

v_gene: TRBV2
j_gene: TRBJ1-4
d_gene: -
abundance: -
CDR3aa: CASSVVESYRSEKLFF
CDR3nt: TGTGCCAGCAGTGTGGTGGAGAGTTATCGCTCTGAAAAACTGTTTTTT

v_gene: TRBV7-7
j_gene: TRBJ2-3
d_gene: TRBD2
abundance: -
CDR3aa: CASSSGAGGPTDTQYF
CDR3nt: TGTGCCAGCAGCTCTGGGGCGGGAGGACCCACAGATACGCAGTATTTT

v_gene: TRBV5-1
j_gene: TRBJ2-6
d_gene: -
abundance: -
CDR3aa: CASSSQGSGANVLTF
CDR3nt: TGCGCCAGCAGCAGTCAGGGGTCTGGGGCCAACGTCCTGACTTTC

v_gene: TRBV4-1
j_gene: TRBJ2-2
d_gene: -
abundance: -
CDR3aa: CASSHYTGELFF
CDR3nt: TGCGCCAGCAGCCACTACACCGGGGAGCTGTTTTTT

v_gene: TRBV1
j_gene: TRBJ2-3
d_gene: -
abundance: -
CDR3aa: CTSPGTSGRASFTDTQYF
CDR3nt: TGCACCAGCCCCGGGACTAGCGGGAGGGCCTCTTTCACAGATACGCAGTATTTT

v_gene: TRBV6-5
j_gene: TRBJ1-6
d_gene: -
abundance: once
CDR3aa: CASSSTTLNSPLHF
CDR3nt: TGTGCCAGCAGTTCCACGACTTTAAATTCACCCCTCCACTTT

v_gene: TRBV5-1
j_gene: TRBJ2-7
d_gene: TRBD2
abundance: -
CDR3aa: CASSPRGGRAYEQYF
CDR3nt: TGCGCCAGCAGCCCGCGGGGGGGGAGGGCCTACGAGCAGTACTTC

v_gene: TRBV29-1
j_gene: TRBJ2-7
d_gene: -
abundance: -
CDR3aa: CSVESGKQYF
CDR3nt: TGCAGCGTCGAATCAGGGAAGCAGTACTTC

v_gene: TRBV28
j_gene: TRBJ2-7
d_gene: TRBD1
abundance: -
CDR3aa: CASSSYTGDRSSYEQYF
CDR3nt: TGTGCCAGCAGCTCTTATACCGGGGACAGAAGCTCCTACGAGCAGTACTTC

v_gene: TRBV5-5
j_gene: TRBJ2-5
d_gene: -
abundance: few
CDR3aa: CASSYGQQETQYF
CDR3nt: TGTGCCAGCAGCTATGGACAGCAAGAGACCCAGTACTTC

v_gene: TRBV19
j_gene: TRBJ1-3
d_gene: TRBD1
abundance: -
CDR3aa: CASTLTGAGNTIYF
CDR3nt: TGTGCCAGTACCCTGACAGGGGCTGGAAACACCATATATTTT

v_gene: TRBV10-3
j_gene: TRBJ2-1
d_gene: TRBD2
abundance: -
CDR3aa: CAISGTSGGNEQFF
CDR3nt: TGTGCCATCAGTGGGACTAGCGGGGGCAATGAGCAGTTCTTC

v_gene: TRBV7-9
j_gene: TRBJ2-5
d_gene: -
abundance: few
CDR3aa: CSSSYRAQGQRKTQYF
CDR3nt: TGTTCCAGCAGCTACAGGGCTCAGGGACAAAGAAAGACCCAGTACTTC

v_gene: TRBV27
j_gene: TRBJ2-7
d_gene: TRBD2
abundance: -
CDR3aa: CASSLYPPKAGYDIRTYEQYF
CDR3nt: TGTGCCAGCAGTTTATATCCCCCCAAAGCGGGATATGACATAAGGACCTACGAGCAGTACTTC

v_gene: TRBV5-1
j_gene: TRBJ2-3
d_gene: -
abundance: once
CDR3aa: CASSLLGHLTDTQYF
CDR3nt: TGCGCCAGCAGCTTGTTAGGACACCTCACAGATACGCAGTATTTT

v_gene: TRBV27
j_gene: TRBJ2-7
d_gene: TRBD1
abundance: -
CDR3aa: CASGLQDRASYEQYF
CDR3nt: TGTGCCAGCGGCCTCCAAGACAGGGCCTCCTACGAGCAGTACTTC

v_gene: TRBV18
j_gene: TRBJ1-2
d_gene: TRBD1
abundance: -
CDR3aa: CASSLLSGETGTNYGYTF
CDR3nt: TGTGCCAGCTCACTGCTTTCGGGCGAGACAGGGACTAACTATGGCTACACCTTC

v_gene: TRBV5-1
j_gene: TRBJ1-4
d_gene: TRBD1
abundance: -
CDR3aa: CASSSTGGVEKLFF
CDR3nt: TGCGCCAGCAGCTCAACAGGGGGCGTTGAAAAACTGTTTTTT

v_gene: TRBV6-5
j_gene: TRBJ2-7
d_gene: TRBD2
abundance: -
CDR3aa: CASTPSGLEGHEQYF
CDR3nt: TGTGCCAGCACCCCTAGCGGACTTGAGGGGCACGAGCAGTACTTC

v_gene: TRBV2
j_gene: TRBJ1-2
d_gene: TRBD1
abundance: -
CDR3aa: CASSHRQGPIWGYTF
CDR3nt: TGTGCCAGCAGCCACAGACAGGGGCCTATCTGGGGCTACACCTTC

v_gene: TRBV28
j_gene: TRBJ2-5
d_gene: TRBD2
abundance: -
CDR3aa: CASSLDPTGTKETQYF
CDR3nt: TGTGCCAGCAGTTTAGATCCGACTGGGACTAAAGAGACCCAGTACTTC

v_gene: TRBV5-1
j_gene: TRBJ2-1
d_gene: -
abundance: once
CDR3aa: CASSPGSGSAEQFF
CDR3nt: TGCGCCAGCAGCCCCGGTTCAGGGTCGGCTGAGCAGTTCTTC

v_gene: TRBV7-3
j_gene: TRBJ2-1
d_gene: TRBD1
abundance: -
CDR3aa: CASSLSGTGGNEQFF
CDR3nt: TGTGCCAGCAGCTTATCCGGGACAGGGGGCAATGAGCAGTTCTTC